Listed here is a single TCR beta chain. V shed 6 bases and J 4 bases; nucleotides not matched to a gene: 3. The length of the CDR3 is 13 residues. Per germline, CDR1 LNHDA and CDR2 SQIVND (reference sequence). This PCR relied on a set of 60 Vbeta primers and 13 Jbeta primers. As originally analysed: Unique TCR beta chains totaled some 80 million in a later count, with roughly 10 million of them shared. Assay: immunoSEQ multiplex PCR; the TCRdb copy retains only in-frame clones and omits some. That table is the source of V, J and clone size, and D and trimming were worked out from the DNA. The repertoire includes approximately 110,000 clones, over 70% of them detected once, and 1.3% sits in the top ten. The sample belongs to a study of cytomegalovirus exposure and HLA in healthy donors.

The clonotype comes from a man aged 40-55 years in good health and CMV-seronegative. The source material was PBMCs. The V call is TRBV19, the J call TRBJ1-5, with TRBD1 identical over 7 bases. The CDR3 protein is CASRSTGNQPQHF. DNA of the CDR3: TGTGCCAGTAGGTCGACAGGGAATCAGCCCCAGCATTTT.